Presented here are 14 T cell receptor beta chains from one specimen sequenced in a study of blood T cell repertoires in COVID-19. Libraries were prepared by immunoSEQ multiplex PCR; TCRdb keeps only in-frame clonotypes and omits some of them. The repertoire holds 110,000 or so clones, 70% to 90% seen once, with more than 3% in the top ten. Sequences were obtained from peripheral blood. The receptors come from a man aged 35-49 years with acute or convalescent COVID-19.

The chain uses TRBV15 and TRBJ1-6; D perhaps matches TRBD1 (6 bases). The CDR3 extends over 15 amino acids. Germline assignment: CDR1 LNHNV and CDR2 YYDKDF (reference sequence). Trimming took 5 bases from V and 6 from J, leaving 14 bases between them. CDR3: CATSETTGANSPLHF. The DNA of the CDR3 is TGTGCCACCAGCGAAACGACAGGAGCTAATTCACCCCTCCACTTT.

The chain is built from TRBV30 and TRBJ2-7, with a possible D match to TRBD1 (5 bases). CDR1 and CDR2 from the germline V gene are GTSNPN and SVGIG (reference sequence). Trimming stripped 4 bases from V and 0 bases from J, with 16 bases between. There are 15 residues in the CDR3. CDR3 protein: CAWTGRQGTSYEQYF. The CDR3 nucleotides read TGTGCCTGGACGGGTCGGCAGGGAACCTCCTACGAGCAGTACTTC.

As DNA, the CDR3 is TGTGCCACCAGTGGTTCAGGGTTCACAGATACGCAGTATTTT. Amino acids: CATSGSGFTDTQYF. This chain connects TRBV24-1 to TRBJ2-3; a weak D match, TRBD1 (5 bases). The CDR3 consists of 14 residues. Germline V CDR1 and CDR2: KGHDR, SFDVKD. Trimming stripped 5 bases from V and 2 bases from J, with 10 bases between.

This clone was recorded only once. The chain links TRBV4-1 to TRBJ1-2; D unclear. V dropped 4 bases and J dropped 1 base, with 16 bases sitting between them. The CDR3 runs 16 residues. The V gene's germline CDR1 is MGHRA and CDR2 YSYEKL. The CDR3 DNA is TGCGCCAGCAGCCGAACCGGGAATTACCTTAACTATGGCTACACCTTC. Protein sequence: CASSRTGNYLNYGYTF.

This clone appeared once. V is TRBV2 and J is TRBJ1-5; TRBD1 might be the D (5 bases). This CDR3 has 13 residues. V lost 5 bases to trimming and J lost 4 bases, with 9 bases between them. Germline V gene data show CDR1 as SNHLY and CDR2 as FYNNEI. Written as DNA, the CDR3 is TGTGCCAGCAGTCGCAGGGAAAATCAGCCCCAGCATTTT. Residues: CASSRRENQPQHF.

V gene TRBV5-4 combines with J gene TRBJ2-3; possibly TRBD2 for D (6 bases). This CDR3 has 16 residues. Germline V lookup: CDR1 SGHNT, CDR2 YYREEE (reference sequence). V was shortened by 5 bases and J by 1 base, with 17 bases between the two germline ends. In DNA, the CDR3 is TGTGCCAGCAGGTCCGGACTATCTCCTCGCACAGATACGCAGTATTTT. Translated, it gives CASRSGLSPRTDTQYF.

This chain joins TRBV27 and TRBJ2-4; D is unresolved. The germline V gene has CDR1 MNHEY and CDR2 SMNVEV (reference sequence). This CDR3 contains 15 residues. Trimming removed 3 bases from V and 0 bases from J, with 9 bases in between. The CDR3 sequence is CASSFSPGAKNIQYF. The CDR3 DNA sequence: TGTGCCAGCAGTTTCTCTCCGGGAGCCAAAAACATTCAGTACTTC.

This clone has more than one count but fewer than ten. The V and J genes are TRBV9 and TRBJ1-1; D call uncertain. The germline V gene has CDR1 SGDLS and CDR2 YYNGEE. CDR3 size: 13 residues. The V end lost 0 bases, the J end lost 1 base, and 4 bases lay between the germline ends. The CDR3 DNA sequence: TGTGCCAGCAGCGTAGGGAGGAACACTGAAGCTTTCTTT. Its translation is CASSVGRNTEAFF.

The chain is built from TRBV5-1 and TRBJ1-4; TRBD1 matches at 8 bases. The junction had 5 bases not matched to a gene; V was cut back by 5 bases and J by 5 bases. The germline gives CDR1 SGHRS, CDR2 YFSETQ. The CDR3 totals 14 residues. The chain's CDR3 is CASRGGQGNEKLFF. In DNA form, the CDR3 reads TGCGCCAGCAGGGGCGGACAGGGAAATGAAAAACTGTTTTTT.

J is TRBJ1-2 and V is TRBV11-2; D unresolved. V lost 5 bases and J 4 bases, leaving 14 bases between the germline ends. Germline CDR1 reads SGHAT; CDR2 reads FQNNGV. CDR3 length equals 14 residues. CDR3 sequence: CASSPNRRPYGYTF. The CDR3 nucleotides are TGTGCCAGCAGCCCCAATAGGAGGCCCTATGGCTACACCTTC.

V and J are TRBV2 and TRBJ2-3; TRBD2 is a possible D gene (6 bases). This CDR3 spans 14 amino acids. Germline CDR1 SNHLY, CDR2 FYNNEI. The ends were cut back, 9 bases at V and 3 bases at J, with 16 bases in the middle. The CDR3 coding sequence is TGTGCCAGTGGGATGGGCGGGGATACAGATACGCAGTATTTT. It encodes CASGMGGDTDTQYF.

This clone was seen once. CDR3 sequence (DNA): TGTGCCAGCAGTTACCTGGGGAGAGGTTCCAATTCACCCCTCCACTTT. Encoded protein: CASSYLGRGSNSPLHF. This chain uses TRBV6-5 with TRBJ1-6, with D hard to call. Deletions cut 2 bases from V and 7 bases from J, with 15 bases between. The CDR3 sequence is 16 residues long. Germline values: CDR1 MNHEY, CDR2 SVGAGI.

J is TRBJ2-5 and V is TRBV27; 7 bases align to TRBD2. The length of the CDR3 is 13 residues. Germline V gene lookup returns CDR1 MNHEY and CDR2 SMNVEV (reference sequence). V was clipped by 3 bases and J by 4 bases; unmatched bases: 2. The CDR3 is CASSFREGETQYF. In DNA, the CDR3 is TGTGCCAGCAGTTTCAGGGAGGGAGAGACCCAGTACTTC.

The chain has TRBV7-6 and TRBJ2-1, with 11 bases lining up with TRBD2. Trimming cost V 1 base and J 6 bases; bases outside gene matches: 8. CDR1 is SGHVS, CDR2 FNYEAQ, per germline. This CDR3 contains 17 residues. CDR3 loop: CASSLGGGTSGPNEQFF. The CDR3 nucleotides read TGTGCCAGCAGCTTAGGGGGGGGGACTAGCGGCCCCAATGAGCAGTTCTTC.